Sequencing of this TCR beta chain was carried out in a study of neurological immune-mediated disorders. As healthy controls, volunteers from a blood bank in Maryland, USA, were used. There are 12 residues in the CDR3. Germline V gives CDR1 DFQATT, CDR2 SNEGSKA (reference sequence). Trimming cost V 6 bases and J 5 bases, with 11 bases left between them. The cDNA was produced through 5'RACE with 10-nucleotide random UMIs. TCRdb independently ran MiXCR on the 5' RACE reads; one entry per CDR3 protein. In the table there are roughly 25,000 distinct CDR3 sequences, more than 6% of which are singletons. The sequenced sample consisted of PBMCs. The chain links TRBV20-1 to TRBJ2-1, with D tentatively TRBD2 (5 bases). The sequence was obtained from a woman in her 40s in good health. The CDR3 DNA reads TGCAGTGCCGGGAACCCCAACAATGAGCAGTTCTTC. It is translated as CSAGNPNNEQFF.